This TCR beta chain was documented in a study of CD8+ T cells in alopecia areata. Collection of lesional scalp punch biopsies and peripheral blood was performed in alopecia areata patients. PBMCs served as the source from which CD4+ and CD8+ T cells were sorted. Study-level points and caveats: Researchers reported that TCR sharing among patients proved less clear than in mice, possibly HLA-linked. Especially in alopecia totalis/universalis, lesional scalp showed greater clonality than normal scalp did.

Trimming took off 8 bases at V and 8 bases at J, with 12 bases between the two ends. The CDR3 loop spans 11 amino acids. CDR1 is MDHEN and CDR2 is SYDVKM in the germline V gene. This clone appeared a few times. As yet, its antigen is unknown. After isolation, RNA underwent reverse transcription to generate cDNA as the sequencing template. The method was immunoSEQ multiplex PCR; TCRdb's version includes in-frame clones alone and lacks a portion of them. Of about 110,000 clones listed, 45% to 60% are singletons. The gene calls are TRBV28 and TRBJ1-1; TRBD1 is a possible D gene (6 bases). The receptor's source is a human donor with alopecia areata. The source material was NKG2D-low CD8+ T cells sorted from blood. The CDR3 nucleotides are TGTGCCAGCCTCACAGGGTGGGAAGCTTTCTTT. Amino acid sequence: CASLTGWEAFF. The variable domain in full, with the rest retrieved from reference TRBV28 and TRBJ1-1, is DVKVTQSSRYLVKRTGEKVFLECVQDMDHENMFWYRQDPGLGLRLIYFSYDVKMKEKGDIPEGYSVSREKKERFSLILESASTNQTSMYLCASLTGWEAFFGQGTRLTVV.